This passage covers 17 T cell receptor beta chains from one sample sequenced in a study of regulatory T cells in long-lasting Graves disease. The time point is: persistent/refractory GD, antithyroid drugs over 5 years with positive TRAb. PBMC-derived RNA was used for the TCR library. Investigators prepared the TCR beta libraries by applying iRepertoire HTBI primers and Arm-PCR of CDR3 regions. MiXCR, run by TCRdb on the multiplex PCR reads, gives a single entry per CDR3 protein. Among a few hundred thousand distinct CDR3 sequences listed, 23% were seen once. Material: peripheral blood mononuclear cells (PBMCs), obtained when the disease was refractory, from a patient treated with antithyroid drugs. All receptors derive from a female donor with Graves disease.

This clonotype was recorded a few times. CDR3 DNA sequence: TGCGCCAGCAGCTTGGACGGGACTATGACCTACGAGCAGTACTTC. It encodes CASSLDGTMTYEQYF. V gene TRBV5-1 combines with J gene TRBJ2-7, with TRBD2 matching 7 bases. CDR3 length: 15 amino acids. Per germline, CDR1 SGHRS and CDR2 YFSETQ. The J segment lost 2 bases and the V segment lost 0 bases, leaving 5 bases of the junction unmatched.

This clonotype was observed a handful of times. J is TRBJ2-2 and V is TRBV19; tentatively, D is TRBD2 (6 bases). Germline V lookup: CDR1 LNHDA, CDR2 SQIVND (reference sequence). This CDR3 has 15 residues. Trimming stripped 11 bases from V and 3 bases from J, with 19 bases between. For the CDR3, the DNA is TGTGCCTCCAGCCAGGACGGCGGGGACACCGGGGAGCTGTTTTTT. This gives the protein CASSQDGGDTGELFF. The whole variable domain, filled in from reference TRBV19 and TRBJ2-2, reads DGGITQSPKYLFRKEGQNVTLSCEQNLNHDAMYWYRQDPGQGLRLIYYSQIVNDFQKGDIAEGYSVSREKKESFPLTVTSAQKNPTAFYLCASSQDGGDTGELFFGEGSRLTVL.

This chain joins TRBV25-1 and TRBJ2-5; possibly TRBD1 or TRBD2 for D (5 bases each). Germline CDR1 MGHDK, CDR2 SYGVNS. CDR3 length: 13 residues. Trimming removed 3 bases at V and 5 bases at J, with 10 bases between. The CDR3 is CASSDWGSETQYF. CDR3 coding DNA: TGTGCCAGCAGTGATTGGGGGAGCGAGACCCAGTACTTC.

The sample holds many counts of this clonotype. The genes are TRBV7-9 and TRBJ2-5; 10 nucleotides agree with TRBD1. Germline CDR1 is SEHNR and CDR2 is FQNEAQ (reference sequence). The CDR3 contains 17 residues. V shed 4 bases, J shed 5 bases, and the junction held 13 bases outside the gene matches. CDR3: CASSSPGDRGPRETQYF. CDR3 DNA sequence: TGTGCCAGCAGCTCCCCTGGGGACAGGGGCCCTCGGGAGACCCAGTACTTC.

This clonotype was counted ten times or more. This chain uses TRBV20-1 with TRBJ2-2; 11 bases match TRBD2. The CDR3 is 15 amino acids. V dropped 6 bases and J dropped 5; count of bases not matched to a gene: 8. Germline values: CDR1 DFQATT, CDR2 SNEGSKA (reference sequence). CDR3 nucleotides: TGCAGTGCCAGTCTAGCGGGAGGTTGGACCGGGGAGCTGTTTTTT. As protein: CSASLAGGWTGELFF.

This clonotype was picked up many times. The V and J genes are TRBV11-1 and TRBJ2-5; D not resolved. The V end lost 6 bases, the J end lost 7 bases, and 21 bases lay between the germline ends. The V gene's germline CDR1 is SGHAT and CDR2 FQDESV (reference sequence). This CDR3 region has 15 residues. CDR3 in amino acids: CASRRERVEFGTQYF. Written as DNA, the CDR3 is TGTGCCAGCAGACGAGAAAGGGTCGAGTTTGGGACCCAGTACTTC.

Only a few counts were recorded for this clonotype. Written as DNA, the CDR3 is TGTGCCAGCAGGAGGCTAGCGGGCCGAGAGTTGGACACCGGGGAGCTGTTTTTT. Protein product: CASRRLAGRELDTGELFF. V gene TRBV12-3 or TRBV12-4 combines with J gene TRBJ2-2, with 8 bases matching TRBD2. Trimming cost V 6 bases and J 3 bases; bases outside gene matches: 15. The CDR3 totals 18 residues.

This clonotype has a handful of counts. The chain couples TRBV27 to TRBJ2-7; possible D gene TRBD2, 7 bases. Trimming removed 6 bases from V and 4 bases from J, with 16 bases in between. The CDR3 is 14 amino acids. The germline V gene encodes CDR1 MNHEY and CDR2 SMNVEV (reference sequence). The CDR3 DNA reads as TGTGCCAGCAGGAGGACAGCCGGGGGGTACGAGCAGTACTTC. Its protein is CASRRTAGGYEQYF.

The genes are TRBV30 and TRBJ1-1; weak D call: TRBD1 (5 bases). This CDR3 has 14 amino acids. V lost 0 bases and J lost 10, with 18 bases in between. CDR1 is GTSNPN, CDR2 SVGIG, per germline (reference sequence). Written as DNA, the CDR3 is TGTGCCTGGAGTGTACTCGACGGGACCACGGGAGCTTTCTTT. It translates to CAWSVLDGTTGAFF.

This clonotype has a count of ten or more. V and J are TRBV5-1 and TRBJ1-1, with 7 nucleotides matching TRBD1. Germline CDR1 reads SGHRS; CDR2 reads YFSETQ. The CDR3 is made up of 15 amino acids. Unmatched junction bases numbered 4, after V lost 0 bases and J lost 2 bases. CDR3 region: CASSLGTGENTEAFF. CDR3 sequence (DNA): TGCGCCAGCAGCTTGGGGACAGGAGAAAACACTGAAGCTTTCTTT.

The chain combines TRBV20-1 with TRBJ2-7; TRBD1 matches 7 bases. CDR1 is DFQATT, CDR2 SNEGSKA, per germline (reference sequence). CDR3 size: 12 residues. The trim removed 5 bases at V and 7 bases at J, leaving 8 bases unmatched. CDR3 bases: TGCAGTGCTTCTGACAGGGTGAATGAGCAGTACTTC. Translated, it gives CSASDRVNEQYF.

A few counts support this clonotype. The chain combines TRBV20-1 with TRBJ1-1, with D perhaps matching TRBD1 (6 bases). Deletions cut 0 bases from V and 2 bases from J, with 10 bases between. Germline CDR1 is DFQATT and CDR2 is SNEGSKA (reference sequence). The CDR3 contains 14 residues. CDR3 in amino acids: CSARDGQTNTEAFF. For the CDR3, the DNA is TGCAGTGCTAGAGATGGACAGACAAACACTGAAGCTTTCTTT.

This clonotype was observed at least ten times. The rearrangement uses TRBV12-3 or TRBV12-4 and TRBJ1-6; possibly TRBD1 for D (6 bases). This CDR3 contains 16 residues. Trimming left V 1 base short and J 6 bases short, with 13 bases between. The DNA for the CDR3 is TGTGCCAGCAGTTTAGGAGCGGGGGCGATTAATTCACCCCTCCACTTT. This gives the protein CASSLGAGAINSPLHF.

The CDR3 region has the DNA TGTGCCAGCAGGGGCCGGGGGGCCGAGCCCCAGCATTTT. Protein product: CASRGRGAEPQHF. This chain joins TRBV13 and TRBJ1-5, with a possible D match to TRBD1 (6 bases). CDR3 length equals 13 residues. Trimming took 6 bases from V and 8 from J, leaving 14 bases between them. Germline V gene lookup returns CDR1 PRHDT and CDR2 FYEKMQ (reference sequence).

This clonotype appeared many times. The V call is TRBV7-8, the J call TRBJ2-4; TRBD1 matches 10 bases. This CDR3 has 14 residues. After removal of 4 bases from V and 11 bases from J, the junction contained 8 bases not matched to a gene. In germline, CDR1 is SGHVS, CDR2 FQNEAQ. CDR3 sequence (DNA): TGTGCCAGCAGCTACACGGGACAGGGGAACCTTCAGTACTTC. Translated, it gives CASSYTGQGNLQYF.

Only a few counts were recorded for this clonotype. This sequence joins TRBV18 and TRBJ2-2, with unresolved D. The CDR3 spans 15 residues. The germline gives CDR1 KGHSH, CDR2 LQKENI. Trimming left V 1 base short and J 4 bases short, with 10 bases between. CDR3 sequence: CASSPLAFRTGELFF. Written as DNA, the CDR3 is TGTGCCAGCTCACCACTCGCCTTTCGCACCGGGGAGCTGTTTTTT.

There are a few counts of this clonotype. The chain couples TRBV12-3 or TRBV12-4 to TRBJ2-7; 13 nucleotides agree with TRBD2. The junction had 9 bases not matched to a gene; V was cut back by 4 bases and J by 3 bases. This CDR3 spans 17 amino acids. DNA for the CDR3: TGTGCCAGCAGTTACCGGGGGGGGACTAGCGGGATCTACGAGCAGTACTTC. Translation: CASSYRGGTSGIYEQYF.